This entry lists 7 T cell receptor beta chains sequenced from one sample in a study of T cell repertoires in cytomegalovirus infection. Each CDR3 protein gets one entry after TCRdb re-called the reads with MiXCR. The sample consists of about 350,000 distinct CDR3 sequences, about 35% of them appearing once. No antigen has been identified for these receptors. Specimen: cultured PBMCs, collected from culture after CMV antigen stimulation. The receptors were gathered from a human donor in good health (CMV status not recorded). Some clones in this sample may be carry-over from other donors' samples.

The genes are TRBV7-2 and TRBJ2-1; 12 bases are shared with TRBD2. Germline V gene data show CDR1 as SGHTA and CDR2 as FQGNSA. The CDR3 loop spans 16 amino acids. Losses at the gene ends were 5 bases for V and 7 bases for J; bases not matched to a gene: 9. Here the CDR3 DNA reads TGTGCCAGCAGCAGAGCCGCCGGACTAGCGGGAAATGAGCAGTTCTTC. Its translation is CASSRAAGLAGNEQFF. Complete variable domain (other parts from reference TRBV7-2 and TRBJ2-1): GAGVSQSPSNKVTEKGKDVELRCDPISGHTALYWYRQSLGQGLEFLIYFQGNSAPDKSGLPSDRFSAERTGGSVSTLTIQRTQQEDSAVYLCASSRAAGLAGNEQFFGPGTRLTVL.

This clonotype was seen at least ten times. The rearrangement uses TRBV7-2 and TRBJ2-3; TRBD1 is a possible D gene (5 bases). The CDR3 has 14 residues. In germline, CDR1 is SGHTA, CDR2 FQGNSA. V was shortened by 5 bases and J by 0 bases, with 9 bases between the two germline ends. In nucleotides, the CDR3 is TGTGCCAGCAGCCCAGGACACAGCACAGATACGCAGTATTTT. This gives the protein CASSPGHSTDTQYF.

The chain is built from TRBV7-8 and TRBJ2-5; D uncertain. V lost 0 bases to trimming and J lost 5 bases, with 7 bases between them. The CDR3 length is 13 residues. Germline V lookup: CDR1 SGHVS, CDR2 FQNEAQ. In DNA form, the CDR3 reads TGTGCCAGCAGCTTAGCGAAGGTCGAGACCCAGTACTTC. Its translation is CASSLAKVETQYF.

The J gene is TRBJ2-5, the V gene TRBV19; 14 positions match TRBD2. Trimming at V came to 4 bases and at J to 3 bases, leaving 10 bases not matched to a gene. Germline V lookup: CDR1 LNHDA, CDR2 SQIVND (reference sequence). CDR3 length: 18 residues. CDR3 sequence reads: CASSTLPGLAGAEETQYF. The CDR3 DNA is TGTGCCAGTAGTACTCTCCCGGGACTAGCGGGAGCGGAAGAGACCCAGTACTTC.

This clonotype was seen only a few times. The chain combines TRBV7-2 with TRBJ2-5; 7 bases agree with TRBD2. V trimming: 7 bases; J trimming: 5 bases; junction bases outside the gene matches: 16. Germline V gene lookup returns CDR1 SGHTA and CDR2 FQGNSA. The length of the CDR3 is 16 residues. In nucleotides, the CDR3 is TGTGCCAGCAATTGGAGGGAGGGAATTTTCGGGGAGACCCAGTACTTC. Amino acids: CASNWREGIFGETQYF.

The rearrangement uses TRBV29-1 and TRBJ2-5; D is unresolved. Germline CDR1 reads SQVTM; CDR2 reads ANQGSEA. V was clipped by 4 bases and J by 0 bases, with 6 bases between them. The CDR3 totals 12 residues. In DNA, the CDR3 is TGCAGCGTTGTCCCGTACCAAGAGACCCAGTACTTC. It encodes CSVVPYQETQYF.

This clonotype showed up many times. V and J are TRBV28 and TRBJ2-3; 7 bases are a match to TRBD2. Germline V lookup: CDR1 MDHEN, CDR2 SYDVKM. The CDR3 extends over 15 amino acids. V dropped 3 bases and J dropped 1; count of bases not matched to a gene: 4. In DNA, the CDR3 is TGTGCCAGCAGTTTTGCGGGAGTGGGCACAGATACGCAGTATTTT. Translated, it gives CASSFAGVGTDTQYF.